This TCR beta chain appears in the sequencing data of a study of CD8 T cells in ankylosing spondylitis. Concerning this clonotype itself: What it binds is unknown.

TCRdb re-called the 5' RACE reads with MiXCR, one entry per CDR3 protein. The repertoire holds some 400,000 distinct CDR3 sequences, with approximately 20% as singletons. CDR3 length: 14 residues. The V segment lost 6 bases and the J segment 5 bases; nucleotides outside the gene matches: 2. The study, taken as a whole, reports: Within peripheral blood, clones linked to disease were CD8+ and relatively rare. Ankylosing spondylitis blood appeared to carry a characteristic TCR beta motif of roughly eight highly homologous variants.

The chain uses TRBV12-3 or TRBV12-4 and TRBJ2-5, with 14 bases matching TRBD2. Sequencing was performed on blood, either unsorted or a sorted T cell fraction (not recorded which). The sequence derives from a male donor with ankylosing spondylitis. CDR3 DNA: TGTGCCAGCAGGGGACTAGCGGGAGACGAGACCCAGTACTTC. Its translation: CASRGLAGDETQYF.